This section outlines one TCR beta chain sequence together with its context. This sample is part of a study of T cells after yellow fever vaccination. Production of TCR cDNA was by 5'RACE template switching, which also added a universal primer site and UMIs. TCRdb reprocessed the 5' RACE reads via MiXCR and lists one record per CDR3 protein. The data contain 80,000 to 100,000 distinct CDR3 sequences, 5.8% of them singletons. Germline assignment: CDR1 DFQATT and CDR2 SNEGSKA (reference sequence). Trimming took 2 bases from V and 2 from J, leaving 23 bases between them. The CDR3 contains 18 residues. The TCR was taken from a man aged 18 to 35 who received the YFV17D yellow fever vaccine. The sample in question was CD8+ T cells sorted from PBMCs, obtained 10 days after the yellow fever booster vaccination. This chain uses TRBV20-1 with TRBJ2-3; perhaps TRBD2 as D (6 bases). CDR3 sequence (DNA): TGCAGTGCTAGACCGGGGGAGGTGTCTAGTGCTTCCACAGATACGCAGTATTTT. Translated: CSARPGEVSSASTDTQYF.